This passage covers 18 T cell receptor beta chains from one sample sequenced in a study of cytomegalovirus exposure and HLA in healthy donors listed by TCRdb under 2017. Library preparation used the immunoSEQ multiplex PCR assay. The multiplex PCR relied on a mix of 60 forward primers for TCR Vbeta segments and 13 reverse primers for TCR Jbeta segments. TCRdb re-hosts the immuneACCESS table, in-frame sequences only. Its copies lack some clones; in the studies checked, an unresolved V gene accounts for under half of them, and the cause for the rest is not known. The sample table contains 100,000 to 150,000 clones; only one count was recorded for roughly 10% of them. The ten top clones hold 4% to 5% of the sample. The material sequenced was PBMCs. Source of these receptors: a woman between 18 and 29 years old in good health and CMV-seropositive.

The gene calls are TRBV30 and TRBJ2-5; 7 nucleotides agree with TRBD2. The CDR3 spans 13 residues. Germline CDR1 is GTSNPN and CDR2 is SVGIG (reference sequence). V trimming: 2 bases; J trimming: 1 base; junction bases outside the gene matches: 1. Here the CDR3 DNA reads TGTGCCTGGAGTCGCGGGGGCCAAGAGACCCAGTACTTC. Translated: CAWSRGGQETQYF. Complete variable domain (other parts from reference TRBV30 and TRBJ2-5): SQTIHQWPATLVQPVGSPLSLECTVEGTSNPNLYWYRQAAGRGLQLLFYSVGIGQISSEVPQNLSASRPQDRQFILSSKKLLLSDSGFYLCAWSRGGQETQYFGPGTRLLVL.

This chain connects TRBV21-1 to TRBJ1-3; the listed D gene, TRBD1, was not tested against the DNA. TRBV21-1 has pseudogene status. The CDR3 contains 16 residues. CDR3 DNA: TGTGCCAGCACCATAGACAGGGCCTCAGGTGGAAACACCATATATTTT. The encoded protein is CASTIDRASGGNTIYF.

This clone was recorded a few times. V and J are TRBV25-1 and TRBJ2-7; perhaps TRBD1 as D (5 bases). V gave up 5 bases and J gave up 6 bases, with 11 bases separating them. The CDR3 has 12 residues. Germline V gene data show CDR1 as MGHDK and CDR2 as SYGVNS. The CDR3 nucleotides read TGTGCCAGCAGTACAGGCCTGGCCGAGCAGTACTTC. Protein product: CASSTGLAEQYF.

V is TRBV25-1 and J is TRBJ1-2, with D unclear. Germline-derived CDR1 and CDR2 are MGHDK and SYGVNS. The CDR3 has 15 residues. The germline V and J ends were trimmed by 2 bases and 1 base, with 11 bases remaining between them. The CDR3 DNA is TGTGCCAGCAGTGAAGGCGGAGGATTTAACTATGGCTACACCTTC. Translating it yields CASSEGGGFNYGYTF.

The CDR3 loop reads CAWSVGTVNQPQHF. CDR3 bases: TGTGCCTGGAGTGTGGGGACAGTAAATCAGCCCCAGCATTTT. The J gene is TRBJ1-5, the V gene TRBV30, with 7 bases matching TRBD1. Germline V gene sequence: CDR1 GTSNPN, CDR2 SVGIG (reference sequence). The length of the CDR3 is 14 residues. V shed 0 bases, J shed 4 bases, and the junction held 3 bases outside the gene matches.

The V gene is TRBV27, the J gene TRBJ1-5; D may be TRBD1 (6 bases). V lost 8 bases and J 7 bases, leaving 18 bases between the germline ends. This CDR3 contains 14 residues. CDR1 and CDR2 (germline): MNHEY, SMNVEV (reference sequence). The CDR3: CASWGGGRMQPQHF. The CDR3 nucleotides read TGTGCCAGCTGGGGGGGCGGGCGGATGCAGCCCCAGCATTTT.

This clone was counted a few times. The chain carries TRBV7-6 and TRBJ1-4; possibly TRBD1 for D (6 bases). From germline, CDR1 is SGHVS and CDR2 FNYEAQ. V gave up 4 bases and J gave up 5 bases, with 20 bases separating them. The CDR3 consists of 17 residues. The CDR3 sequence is CASSYLLPGTPNEKLFF. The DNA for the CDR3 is TGTGCCAGCAGCTACCTATTGCCCGGGACACCAAATGAAAAACTGTTTTTT.

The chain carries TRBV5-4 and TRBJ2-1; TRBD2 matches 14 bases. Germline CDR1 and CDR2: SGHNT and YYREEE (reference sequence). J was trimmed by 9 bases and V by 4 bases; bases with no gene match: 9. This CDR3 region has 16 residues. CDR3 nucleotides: TGTGCCAGCAGCCCCGGGACTAGCGGGAGTTTTCCTGAGCAGTTCTTC. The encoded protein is CASSPGTSGSFPEQFF.

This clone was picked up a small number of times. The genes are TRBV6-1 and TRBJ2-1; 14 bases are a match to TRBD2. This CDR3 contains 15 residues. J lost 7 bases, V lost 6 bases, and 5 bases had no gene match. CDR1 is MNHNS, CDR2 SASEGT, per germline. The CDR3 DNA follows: TGTGCCAGCAGGGCCGGGACTAGCGGGAGTAATGAGCAGTTCTTC. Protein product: CASRAGTSGSNEQFF.

This CDR3 is CASTRGQELYSTEAFF. Here the CDR3 DNA reads TGTGCCAGTACTAGGGGACAGGAGCTGTATAGCACTGAAGCTTTCTTT. The rearrangement links TRBV19 to TRBJ1-1; 8 bases align to TRBD1. CDR1 is LNHDA, CDR2 SQIVND, per germline (reference sequence). V trimming: 7 bases; J trimming: 4 bases; junction bases outside the gene matches: 14. The CDR3 is made up of 16 amino acids.

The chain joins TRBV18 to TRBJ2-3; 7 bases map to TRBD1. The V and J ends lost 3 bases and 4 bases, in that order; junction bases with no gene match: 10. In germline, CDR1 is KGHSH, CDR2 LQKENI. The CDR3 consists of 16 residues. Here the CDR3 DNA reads TGTGCCAGCTCACCGGAGGCAGGGGGACACGCAGATACGCAGTATTTT. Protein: CASSPEAGGHADTQYF.

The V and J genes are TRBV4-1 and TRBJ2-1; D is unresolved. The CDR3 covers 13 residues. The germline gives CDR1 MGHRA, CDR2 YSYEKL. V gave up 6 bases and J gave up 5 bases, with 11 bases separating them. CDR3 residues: CASSVPGNNEQFF. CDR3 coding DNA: TGCGCCAGCAGTGTACCGGGTAACAATGAGCAGTTCTTC.

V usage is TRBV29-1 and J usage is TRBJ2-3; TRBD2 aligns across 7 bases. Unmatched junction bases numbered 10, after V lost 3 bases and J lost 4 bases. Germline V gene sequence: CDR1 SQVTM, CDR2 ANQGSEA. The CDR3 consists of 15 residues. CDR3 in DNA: TGCAGCGTTGATGGGTGGGGGGGGAGGGCAGATACGCAGTATTTT. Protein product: CSVDGWGGRADTQYF.

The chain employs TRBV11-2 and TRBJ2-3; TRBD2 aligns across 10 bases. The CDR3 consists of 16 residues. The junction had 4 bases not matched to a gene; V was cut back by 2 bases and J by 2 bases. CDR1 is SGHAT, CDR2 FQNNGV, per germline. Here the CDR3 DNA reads TGTGCCAGCAGCTTAAGAGCGGGAGGGCCCACAGATACGCAGTATTTT. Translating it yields CASSLRAGGPTDTQYF.

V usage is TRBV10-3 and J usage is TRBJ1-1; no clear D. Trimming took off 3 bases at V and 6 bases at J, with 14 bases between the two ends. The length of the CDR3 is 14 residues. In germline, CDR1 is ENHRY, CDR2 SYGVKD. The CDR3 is CAISESHMLAEAFF. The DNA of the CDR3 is TGTGCCATCAGTGAATCCCACATGCTGGCTGAAGCTTTCTTT.

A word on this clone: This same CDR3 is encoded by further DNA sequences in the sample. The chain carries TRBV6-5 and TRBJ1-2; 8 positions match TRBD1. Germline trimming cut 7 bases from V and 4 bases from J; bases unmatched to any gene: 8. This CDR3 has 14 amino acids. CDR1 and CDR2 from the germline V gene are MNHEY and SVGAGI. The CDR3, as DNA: TGTGCCAGCAATGGACAGGGCGGGGGCTATGGCTACACCTTC. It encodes CASNGQGGGYGYTF.

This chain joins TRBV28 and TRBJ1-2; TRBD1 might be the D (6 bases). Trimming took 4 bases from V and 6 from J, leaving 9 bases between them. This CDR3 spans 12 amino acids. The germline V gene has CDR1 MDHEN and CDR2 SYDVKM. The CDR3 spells CASSSGADGYTF. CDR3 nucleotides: TGTGCCAGCAGTTCAGGGGCGGATGGCTACACCTTC.

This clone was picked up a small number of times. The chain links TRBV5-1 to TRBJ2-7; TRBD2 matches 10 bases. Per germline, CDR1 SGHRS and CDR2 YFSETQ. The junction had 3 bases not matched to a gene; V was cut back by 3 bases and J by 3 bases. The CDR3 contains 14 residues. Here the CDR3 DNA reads TGCGCCAGCAGCTCTACTAGCGGGAACTACGAGCAGTACTTC. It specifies CASSSTSGNYEQYF.